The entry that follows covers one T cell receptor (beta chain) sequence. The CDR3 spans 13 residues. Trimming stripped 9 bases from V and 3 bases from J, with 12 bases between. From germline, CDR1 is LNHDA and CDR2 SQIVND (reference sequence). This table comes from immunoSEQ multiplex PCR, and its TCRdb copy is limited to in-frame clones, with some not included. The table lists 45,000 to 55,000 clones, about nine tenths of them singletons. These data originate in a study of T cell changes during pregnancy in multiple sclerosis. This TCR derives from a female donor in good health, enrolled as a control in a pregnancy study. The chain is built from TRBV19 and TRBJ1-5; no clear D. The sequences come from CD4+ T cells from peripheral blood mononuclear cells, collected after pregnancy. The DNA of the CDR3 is TGTGCCAGCAGTGCCGGGATCAATCAGCCCCAGCATTTT. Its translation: CASSAGINQPQHF.